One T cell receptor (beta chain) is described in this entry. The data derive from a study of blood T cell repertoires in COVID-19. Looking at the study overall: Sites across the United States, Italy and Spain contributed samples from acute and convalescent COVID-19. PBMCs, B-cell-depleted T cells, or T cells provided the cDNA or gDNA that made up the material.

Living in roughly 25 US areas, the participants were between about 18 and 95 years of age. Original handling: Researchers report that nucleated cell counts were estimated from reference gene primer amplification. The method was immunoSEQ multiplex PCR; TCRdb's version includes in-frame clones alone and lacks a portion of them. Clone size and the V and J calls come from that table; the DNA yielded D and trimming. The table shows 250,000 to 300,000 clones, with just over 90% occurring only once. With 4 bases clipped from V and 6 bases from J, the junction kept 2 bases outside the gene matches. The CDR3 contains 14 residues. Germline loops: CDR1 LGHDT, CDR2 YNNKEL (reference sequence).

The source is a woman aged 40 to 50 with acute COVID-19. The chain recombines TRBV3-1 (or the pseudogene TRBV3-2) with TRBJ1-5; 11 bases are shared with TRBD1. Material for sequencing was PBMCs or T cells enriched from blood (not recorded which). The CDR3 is CASSPGQGAQPQHF. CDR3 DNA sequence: TGTGCCAGCAGCCCAGGACAGGGGGCTCAGCCCCAGCATTTT.